Listed below are T cell receptor beta chains from one sample, sequenced in a study of T cells in Graves' hyperthyroidism and ophthalmopathy. A single record per CDR3 protein comes from TCRdb applying MiXCR to the multiplex PCR reads. The sample gives more than 550,000 distinct CDR3 sequences, around a sixth of which show up once; over 15% is in the top ten. Sample: blood. These receptors were obtained from a woman aged 45-60 years with Graves' hyperthyroidism that later progressed to Graves' ophthalmopathy. Each CDR3 is given without its conserved first and last residue.

V	CDR3
TRBV12-3/TRBV12-4	ASSALRGRDQPQH
TRBV29-1	SVGTTGAYEQY
TRBV6-1	ASSQGASPSYNEQF
TRBV10-3	AISEHRDSLNYGYT
TRBV11-3	ASSRTGVGTEAF
TRBV20-1	SARRLSNYGYT
TRBV6-2/TRBV6-3	ASKRDRGGKLF
TRBV19	ASTGGSTDTQY
TRBV3-1	ASSLGTGGTNYGYT
TRBV30	AWSGTFTDTQY
TRBV2	ASSSDSSYEQY
TRBV6-1	ASGVAYKQY
TRBV4-1	ASSPTGHSTDTQY
TRBV30	ASGDSLAKSIQY
TRBV5-1	ASSSGTKPYNEQF
TRBV7-2	ASSLASLEQF
TRBV5-4	ASSWDPGQGWGSPLH
TRBV11-2	ASSFGDGQETQY
TRBV3-1	ASSQGQGDNSPLH
TRBV12-3/TRBV12-4	ASSSGARNTEAF
TRBV5-5	ASSLERRNQPQH
TRBV2	ASRGLAAANEQF
TRBV12-3/TRBV12-4	ASSYVTSGGASAGELF
TRBV9	ASSARVATNEKLF
TRBV7-9	ASSKDSLTNAEAF
TRBV20-1	SARDTGLANEKLF
TRBV5-5	ASSQRTGNTGELF
TRBV20-1	SATEMGVGQY
TRBV30	AWARGDRVSYEQY
TRBV20-1	SAGDGRNQPQH
TRBV24-1	ATSGQGTDTQY
TRBV4-1	ASSQGVVYEQF
TRBV7-9	ASSSHLSGTGRYNEQF
TRBV9	ASSVWDGTGDEQY
TRBV6-2/TRBV6-3	ASSYSGAGEQETQY
TRBV3-1	ASSQELGAKNIQY
TRBV20-1	SAFGGPEAYEQY
TRBV12-3/TRBV12-4	ASSEAGGLQETQY
TRBV27	ASSLSGGNQPQH
TRBV19	ASSVTGTPRYEQY
TRBV12-3/TRBV12-4	ASSLASGFPAYTGELF
TRBV29-1	GVELGAGQPQH
TRBV7-6	ASSFSGGLNTEAF
TRBV6-5	ASSYSTLKETQY
TRBV4-1	ASSQAQGSVETQY